What follows are 21 T cell receptor beta chains derived from one specimen sequenced in a study of blood T cell repertoires in COVID-19. Method: immunoSEQ multiplex PCR; TCRdb's copy keeps in-frame clones and lacks some. The table includes roughly 92,000 clones, about nine tenths detected once. Sequencing was done on a sample of peripheral blood. The receptors derive from a man aged 45 to 65 with acute or convalescent COVID-19.

V usage is TRBV30 and J usage is TRBJ1-2; 12 bases align to TRBD1. CDR1 is GTSNPN, CDR2 SVGIG, per germline (reference sequence). The CDR3 runs to 15 residues. V lost 5 bases and J lost 4; bases outside the gene matches: 8. The CDR3 protein is CAWASGTGGFYGYTF. In nucleotides, the CDR3 is TGTGCCTGGGCCTCCGGGACAGGGGGCTTCTATGGCTACACCTTC.

V usage is TRBV10-1 and J usage is TRBJ2-5; the match to TRBD2 covers 9 bases. The V gene end was trimmed by 8 bases and the J gene end by 4 bases; junction bases not matched to a gene: 5. The CDR3 is 13 residues long. Germline values: CDR1 WNHNN, CDR2 SYGVQD (reference sequence). The CDR3 DNA follows: TGCGCCAGCGGAGCGGGAGGTACAGAGACCCAGTACTTC. It yields the protein CASGAGGTETQYF.

The rearrangement joins TRBV30 to TRBJ1-1, with D perhaps TRBD1 (6 bases). Germline V gene sequence: CDR1 GTSNPN, CDR2 SVGIG (reference sequence). This CDR3 contains 13 residues. V was cut by 8 bases and J by 5 bases, with 18 bases left in between. The CDR3 DNA reads as TGTGCCCGGGCAGGGGAAATTAGAACTGAAGCTTTCTTT. Amino acid sequence: CARAGEIRTEAFF.

The chain is built from TRBV5-1 and TRBJ1-2; D gene unclear. This CDR3 is built from 17 residues. Germline V gene data show CDR1 as SGHRS and CDR2 as YFSETQ. V lost 0 bases and J 7 bases, leaving 22 bases between the germline ends. This chain's CDR3 is CASSLVGSVALEGGYTF. The CDR3 DNA sequence: TGCGCCAGCAGCTTGGTGGGGAGTGTAGCTTTGGAAGGTGGCTACACCTTC.

The sample holds one count of this clone. The chain employs TRBV6-2 or TRBV6-3 and TRBJ2-3; 7 bases are shared with TRBD2. V shed 6 bases and J 0 bases; nucleotides not matched to a gene: 9. CDR1 is MNHEY and CDR2 is SVGEGT in the germline V gene. CDR3 length: 16 amino acids. CDR3 DNA: TGTGCCAGCAGCAGGACGTCGGGAGGAAGCACAGATACGCAGTATTTT. It yields the protein CASSRTSGGSTDTQYF.

The V gene is TRBV3-1 (or the pseudogene TRBV3-2), the J gene TRBJ2-1, with TRBD2 matching 12 bases. The CDR3 contains 17 residues. CDR1 and CDR2 (germline): LGHDT, YNNKEL (reference sequence). V shed 2 bases and J 3 bases; nucleotides not matched to a gene: 5. The CDR3 here is CASSQLLAGGIYNEQFF. The CDR3 DNA reads as TGTGCCAGCAGCCAATTGCTAGCGGGAGGGATCTACAATGAGCAGTTCTTC.

The rearrangement links TRBV9 to TRBJ1-2; TRBD1 matches at 7 bases. The CDR3 extends over 13 amino acids. Germline-derived CDR1 and CDR2 are SGDLS and YYNGEE. V dropped 2 bases and J dropped 3; count of bases not matched to a gene: 1. CDR3 residues: CASSVTGDYGYTF. In DNA, the CDR3 is TGTGCCAGCAGCGTTACAGGGGACTATGGCTACACCTTC.

The gene calls are TRBV11-3 and TRBJ2-1; 10 nucleotides agree with TRBD2. This CDR3 contains 16 residues. Germline CDR1 is SGHNT and CDR2 is YENEEA. V lost 1 base to trimming and J lost 0 bases; unmatched junction nucleotides: 0. CDR3 residues: CASSLASGGSYNEQFF. The DNA for the CDR3 is TGTGCCAGCAGCTTAGCTAGCGGGGGCTCCTACAATGAGCAGTTCTTC. The entire variable domain, with the rest obtained from reference TRBV11-3 and TRBJ2-1, is as follows: EAGVVQSPRYKIIEKKQPVAFWCNPISGHNTLYWYLQNLGQGPELLIRYENEEAVDDSQLPKDRFSAERLKGVDSTLKIQPAELGDSAVYLCASSLASGGSYNEQFFGPGTRLTVL.

The V call is TRBV5-6, the J call TRBJ2-1; 11 bases agree with TRBD2. Germline V gene data show CDR1 as SGHDT and CDR2 as YYEEEE. The V and J ends lost 3 bases and 10 bases, in that order; junction bases with no gene match: 9. This CDR3 is built from 15 residues. The CDR3 here is CASSSGLAGTREQFF. The CDR3 DNA is TGTGCCAGCAGCTCAGGACTAGCGGGTACTAGGGAGCAGTTCTTC.

V usage is TRBV2 and J usage is TRBJ1-4; D not resolved. CDR3 length: 14 residues. Trimming removed 3 bases at V and 5 bases at J, with 10 bases between. Germline V gives CDR1 SNHLY, CDR2 FYNNEI. CDR3 protein: CASSDPSPNEKLFF. DNA of the CDR3: TGTGCCAGCAGTGACCCGAGTCCAAATGAAAAACTGTTTTTT.

The rearrangement joins TRBV15 to TRBJ2-7, with D maybe TRBD2 (6 bases). The CDR3 loop spans 15 amino acids. V was shortened by 0 bases and J by 6 bases, with 15 bases between the two germline ends. Germline assignment: CDR1 LNHNV and CDR2 YYDKDF (reference sequence). The CDR3 reads CATSRDQIKGGEQYF. The CDR3 DNA reads TGTGCCACCAGCAGAGATCAAATTAAGGGAGGCGAGCAGTACTTC.

V is TRBV7-2 and J is TRBJ1-1, with D possibly TRBD1 on 5 matching bases. Trimming pared 3 bases from V and 5 bases from J, leaving 13 bases between. The CDR3 contains 14 residues. CDR1 and CDR2 (germline): SGHTA, FQGNSA. The CDR3 DNA reads TGTGCCAGCAGCTTTCTCCAGGGATCTACTGAAGCTTTCTTT. Its protein product is CASSFLQGSTEAFF.

The chain has TRBV5-5 and TRBJ1-4; D not certain. With 0 bases removed from V and 8 bases from J, the gap between germline ends came to 11 bases. CDR1 and CDR2 from the germline V gene are SGHKS and YYEKEE (reference sequence). The CDR3 loop spans 14 amino acids. The CDR3 loop is CASSLALEREKLFF. The CDR3 DNA reads as TGTGCCAGCAGCTTGGCCTTGGAGAGGGAAAAACTGTTTTTT.

The gene calls are TRBV5-1 and TRBJ1-1; D not certain. Per germline, CDR1 SGHRS and CDR2 YFSETQ. V was trimmed by 0 bases and J by 2 bases, leaving 14 bases between them. The CDR3 loop spans 16 amino acids. The CDR3 DNA sequence: TGCGCCAGCAGCTTGGAGGGAGGGCTCCTCAACACTGAAGCTTTCTTT. Translating it yields CASSLEGGLLNTEAFF.

The chain carries TRBV5-1 and TRBJ2-2; TRBD1 matches at 8 bases. With 4 bases clipped from V and 6 bases from J, the junction kept 11 bases outside the gene matches. Germline CDR1 reads SGHRS; CDR2 reads YFSETQ. CDR3 length equals 16 residues. For the CDR3, the DNA is TGCGCCAGCAGCCCGGGCGGGACAGGCTTCTCCGGGGAGCTGTTTTTT. Its translation is CASSPGGTGFSGELFF. The whole variable domain, filled in from reference TRBV5-1 and TRBJ2-2, reads KAGVTQTPRYLIKTRGQQVTLSCSPISGHRSVSWYQQTPGQGLQFLFEYFSETQRNKGNFPGRFSGRQFSNSRSEMNVSTLELGDSALYLCASSPGGTGFSGELFFGEGSRLTVL.

This chain links TRBV27 with TRBJ1-1; D ambiguous. Trimming shortened V by 2 bases and J by 1 base, and 5 bases separated the two germline ends. Germline loops: CDR1 MNHEY, CDR2 SMNVEV (reference sequence). The CDR3 covers 13 residues. In DNA form, the CDR3 reads TGTGCCAGCAGTTTAGCGGAGAACACTGAAGCTTTCTTT. It is translated as CASSLAENTEAFF.

J is TRBJ1-1 and V is TRBV6-5; 7 positions match TRBD1. The V and J ends lost 5 bases and 5 bases, in that order; junction bases with no gene match: 5. Germline V lookup: CDR1 MNHEY, CDR2 SVGAGI. The CDR3 runs to 13 residues. The CDR3 sequence: CASSQGGRTEAFF. CDR3 DNA sequence: TGTGCCAGCAGTCAGGGGGGTCGGACTGAAGCTTTCTTT.

V and J are TRBV10-1 and TRBJ1-1; D not certain. The germline V gene has CDR1 WNHNN and CDR2 SYGVQD (reference sequence). This CDR3 region has 14 residues. V shed 2 bases and J shed 1 base, with 8 bases lying between them. The CDR3 loop is CASSENRGNTEAFF. CDR3 bases: TGCGCCAGCAGTGAGAACCGGGGGAACACTGAAGCTTTCTTT.

CDR3 coding DNA: TGTGCCAGCAGCAACGAGCGGGAGAGTAATGAGCAGTTCTTC. Translation gives CASSNERESNEQFF. J is TRBJ2-1 and V is TRBV21-1; the table's D call TRBD2 went unverified against the DNA. TRBV21-1 is an annotated pseudogene. CDR3 length equals 14 residues.

The chain employs TRBV24-1 and TRBJ2-3; 14 bases are a match to TRBD2. The ends lost 5 bases at V and 5 bases at J; junction bases unmatched: 5. From germline, CDR1 is KGHDR and CDR2 SFDVKD. CDR3 length equals 16 residues. The CDR3 DNA follows: TGTGCCACCAGTGGACTAGGACTAGCGGGAGGAGATACGCAGTATTTT. Translation gives CATSGLGLAGGDTQYF.

This clone was counted once. This chain links TRBV24-1 with TRBJ2-3; TRBD2 is a possible D gene (5 bases). The V gene lost 4 bases and the J gene lost 5 bases, with 15 bases spanning the gap. The CDR3 is 15 residues long. Germline CDR1 is KGHDR and CDR2 is SFDVKD. For the CDR3, the DNA is TGTGCCACCAGTGACGTAGGGAGTGGGAAAGATACGCAGTATTTT. Translated: CATSDVGSGKDTQYF.